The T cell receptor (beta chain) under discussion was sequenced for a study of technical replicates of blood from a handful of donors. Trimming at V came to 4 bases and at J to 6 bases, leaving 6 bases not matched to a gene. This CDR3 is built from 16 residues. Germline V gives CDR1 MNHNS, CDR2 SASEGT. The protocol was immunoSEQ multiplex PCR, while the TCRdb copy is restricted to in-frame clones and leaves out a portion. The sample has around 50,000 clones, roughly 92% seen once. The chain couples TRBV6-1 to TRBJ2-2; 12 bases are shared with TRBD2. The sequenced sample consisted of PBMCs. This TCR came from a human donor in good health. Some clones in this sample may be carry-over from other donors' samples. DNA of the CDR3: TGTGCCAGCAGTGTCAGACTAGCGGGAGACGCCGGGGAGCTGTTTTTT. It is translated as CASSVRLAGDAGELFF.